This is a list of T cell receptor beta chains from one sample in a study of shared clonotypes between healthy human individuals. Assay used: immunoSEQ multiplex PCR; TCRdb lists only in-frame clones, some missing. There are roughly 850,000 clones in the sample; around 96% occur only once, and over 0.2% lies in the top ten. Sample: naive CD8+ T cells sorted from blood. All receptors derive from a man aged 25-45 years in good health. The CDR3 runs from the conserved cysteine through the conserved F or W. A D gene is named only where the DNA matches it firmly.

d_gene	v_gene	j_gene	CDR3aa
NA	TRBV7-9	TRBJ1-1	CASSPKGQGWLENTEAFF
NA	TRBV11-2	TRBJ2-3	CASSFLGGTQYF
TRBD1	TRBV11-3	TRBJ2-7	CASSLTSQGDIYEQYF
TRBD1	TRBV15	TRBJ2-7	CATSSDRGRDAYEQYF
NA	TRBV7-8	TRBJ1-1	CASSPPRLNTEAFF
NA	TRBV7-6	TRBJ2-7	CASSLASGFSEQYF
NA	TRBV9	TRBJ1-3	CASSVEGSGNTIYF
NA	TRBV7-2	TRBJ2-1	CASSLAVHNEQFF
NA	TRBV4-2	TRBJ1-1	CASSQEPGQNTEAFF
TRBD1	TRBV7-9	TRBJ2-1	CASSLGQGALNEQFF
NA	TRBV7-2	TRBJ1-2	CASSSIPRGDGYTF
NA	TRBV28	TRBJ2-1	CASSFIGSYNEQFF
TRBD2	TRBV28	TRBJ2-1	CASSHSGTSGFVGDEQFF
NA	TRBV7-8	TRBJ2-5	CASSLYAPTGQETQYF
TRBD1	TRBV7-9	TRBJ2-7	CASTYTPGQGISYEQYF
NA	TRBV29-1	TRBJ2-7	CSVEGYSYEQYF
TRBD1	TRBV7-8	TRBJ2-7	CASSLTPGQGSEQYF
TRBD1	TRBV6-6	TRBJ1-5	CASSTTNRGVRQPQHF